Reported below is one T cell receptor beta chain. This CDR3 is 15 amino acids long. Trimming pared 4 bases from V and 0 bases from J, leaving 12 bases between. The germline V gene encodes CDR1 LNHDA and CDR2 SQIVND (reference sequence). Using immunoSEQ multiplex PCR, the repertoire was profiled, and TCRdb retains in-frame clones only, with some absent. The sample includes some 170,000 clones, 70% to 90% of them seen just once. The data stem from a study of T cell responses to AZD1222 COVID-19 vaccine. Some second doses came at about 4 weeks and others at about 12 weeks; these were pooled. Here the sequenced sample was peripheral blood, taken 28 days after the second AZD1222 dose. The TCR was taken from an adult who received the AZD1222 COVID-19 vaccine. This rearrangement joins TRBV19 to TRBJ2-5; a weak D match, TRBD1 (6 bases). This CDR3 is CASSTLQGYQETQYF. In DNA, the CDR3 is TGTGCCAGTAGTACTCTACAGGGTTACCAAGAGACCCAGTACTTC.